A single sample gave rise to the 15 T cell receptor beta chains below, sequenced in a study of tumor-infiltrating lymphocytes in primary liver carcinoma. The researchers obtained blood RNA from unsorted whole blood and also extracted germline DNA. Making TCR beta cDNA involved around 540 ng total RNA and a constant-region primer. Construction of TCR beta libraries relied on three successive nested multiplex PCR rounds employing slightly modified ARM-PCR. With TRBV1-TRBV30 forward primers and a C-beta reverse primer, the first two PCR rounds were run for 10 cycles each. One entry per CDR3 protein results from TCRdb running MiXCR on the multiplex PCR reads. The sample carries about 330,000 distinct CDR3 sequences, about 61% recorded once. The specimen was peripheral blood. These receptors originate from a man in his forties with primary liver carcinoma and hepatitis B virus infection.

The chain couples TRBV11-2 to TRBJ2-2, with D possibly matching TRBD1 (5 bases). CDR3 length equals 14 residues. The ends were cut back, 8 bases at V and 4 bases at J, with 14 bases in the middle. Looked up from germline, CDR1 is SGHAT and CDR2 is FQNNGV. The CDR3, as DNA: TGTGCCAGCTCTTTCGCGCAGGGCACCGGGGAGCTGTTTTTT. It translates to CASSFAQGTGELFF.

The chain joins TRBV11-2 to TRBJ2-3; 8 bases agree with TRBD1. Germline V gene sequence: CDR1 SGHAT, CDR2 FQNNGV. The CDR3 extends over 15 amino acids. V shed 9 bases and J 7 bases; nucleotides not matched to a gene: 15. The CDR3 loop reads CASSPYRGFYYTQYF. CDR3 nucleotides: TGTGCCAGTAGCCCTTACAGGGGGTTTTATTATACGCAGTATTTT.

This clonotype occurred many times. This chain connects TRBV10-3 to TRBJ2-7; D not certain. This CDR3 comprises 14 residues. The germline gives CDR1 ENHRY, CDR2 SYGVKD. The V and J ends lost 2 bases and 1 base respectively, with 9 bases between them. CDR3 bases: TGTGCCATCAGTGAGCCTAGAGCTTCCTACGAGCAGTACTTC. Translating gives CAISEPRASYEQYF.

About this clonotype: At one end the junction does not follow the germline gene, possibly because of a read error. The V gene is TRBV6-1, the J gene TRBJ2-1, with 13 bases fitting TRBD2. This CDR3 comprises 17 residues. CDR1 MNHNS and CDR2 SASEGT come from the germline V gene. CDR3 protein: CVSSHMTGLAGAVEQFF. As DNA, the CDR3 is TGTGTCAGCAGTCACATGACAGGACTAGCGGGAGCGGTTGAGCAGTTCTTC.

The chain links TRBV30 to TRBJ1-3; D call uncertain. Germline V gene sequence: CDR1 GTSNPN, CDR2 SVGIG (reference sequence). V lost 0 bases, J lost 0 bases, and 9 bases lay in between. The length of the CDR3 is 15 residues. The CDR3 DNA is TGTGCCTGGAGTGTGGAAACGAACTCTGGAAACACCATATATTTT. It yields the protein CAWSVETNSGNTIYF.

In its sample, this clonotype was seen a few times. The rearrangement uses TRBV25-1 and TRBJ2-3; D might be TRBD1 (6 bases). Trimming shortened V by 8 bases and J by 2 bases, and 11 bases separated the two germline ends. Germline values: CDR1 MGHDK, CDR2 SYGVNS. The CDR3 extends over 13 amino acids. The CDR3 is CASLGQNTDTQYF. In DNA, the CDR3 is TGTGCCAGCCTAGGACAGAACACAGATACGCAGTATTTT.

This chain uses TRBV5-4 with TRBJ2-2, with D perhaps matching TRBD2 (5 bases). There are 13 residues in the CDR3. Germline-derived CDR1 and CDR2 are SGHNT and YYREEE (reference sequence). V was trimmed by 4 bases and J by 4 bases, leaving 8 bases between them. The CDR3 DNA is TGTGCCAGCAGCCCGCGGGTCACCGGGGAGCTGTTTTTT. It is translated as CASSPRVTGELFF.

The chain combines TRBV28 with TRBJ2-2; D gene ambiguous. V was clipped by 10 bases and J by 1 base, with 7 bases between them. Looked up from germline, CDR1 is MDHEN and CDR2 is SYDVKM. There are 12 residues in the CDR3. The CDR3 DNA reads TGTGCCAATAGACGGAACACCGGGGAGCTGTTTTTT. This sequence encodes CANRRNTGELFF.

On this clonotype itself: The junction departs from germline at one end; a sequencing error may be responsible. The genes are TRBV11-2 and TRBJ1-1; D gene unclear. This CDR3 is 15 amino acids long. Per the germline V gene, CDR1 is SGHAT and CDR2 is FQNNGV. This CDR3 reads CASGRQMCMNTKAFF. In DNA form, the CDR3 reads TGTGCCAGCGGCCGGCAAATGTGCATGAACACTAAAGCTTTCTTT.

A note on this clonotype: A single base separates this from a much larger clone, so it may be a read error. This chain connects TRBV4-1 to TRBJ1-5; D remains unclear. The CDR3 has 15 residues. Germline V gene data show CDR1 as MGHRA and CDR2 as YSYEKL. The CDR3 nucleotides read TGCGCCAGCAGCCTTACGGCACAGACCAATCAGCCCCATCATTTT. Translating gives CASSLTAQTNQPHHF.

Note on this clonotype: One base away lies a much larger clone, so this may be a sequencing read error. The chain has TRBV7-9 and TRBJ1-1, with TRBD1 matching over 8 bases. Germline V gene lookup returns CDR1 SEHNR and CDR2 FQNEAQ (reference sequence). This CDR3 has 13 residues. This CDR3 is CTSSADRVTEAFF. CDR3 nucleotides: TGTACCAGCTCAGCGGACAGGGTAACTGAAGCTTTCTTT. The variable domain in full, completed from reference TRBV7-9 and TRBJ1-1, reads DTGVSQNPRHKITKRGQNVTFRCDPISEHNRLYWYRQTLGQGPEFLTYFQNEAQLEKSRLLSDRFSAERPKGSFSTLEIQRTEQGDSAMYLCTSSADRVTEAFFGQGTRLTVV.

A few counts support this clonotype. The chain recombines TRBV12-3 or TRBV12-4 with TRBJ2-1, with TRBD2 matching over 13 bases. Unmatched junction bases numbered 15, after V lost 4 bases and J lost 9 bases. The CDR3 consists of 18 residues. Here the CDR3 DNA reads TGTGCCAGCAGTTCCGGGACTAGCGGGACCGGTCTGGAGGGTGAGCAGTTCTTC. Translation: CASSSGTSGTGLEGEQFF.

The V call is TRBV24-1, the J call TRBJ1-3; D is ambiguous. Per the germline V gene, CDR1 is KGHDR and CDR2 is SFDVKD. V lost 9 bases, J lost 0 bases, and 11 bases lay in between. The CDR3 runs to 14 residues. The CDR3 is CATPRLDSGNTIYF. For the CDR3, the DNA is TGTGCCACCCCAAGGCTGGACTCTGGAAACACCATATATTTT.

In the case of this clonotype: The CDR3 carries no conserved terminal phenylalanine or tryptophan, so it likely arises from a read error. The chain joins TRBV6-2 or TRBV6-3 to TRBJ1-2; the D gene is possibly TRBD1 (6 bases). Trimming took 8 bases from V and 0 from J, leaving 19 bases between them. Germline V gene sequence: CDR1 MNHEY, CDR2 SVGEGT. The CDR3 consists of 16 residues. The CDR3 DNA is TGTGCCAGCGGTGACTACATACAGGGAGCTAACTATGGCTACACCTTA. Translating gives CASGDYIQGANYGYTL.

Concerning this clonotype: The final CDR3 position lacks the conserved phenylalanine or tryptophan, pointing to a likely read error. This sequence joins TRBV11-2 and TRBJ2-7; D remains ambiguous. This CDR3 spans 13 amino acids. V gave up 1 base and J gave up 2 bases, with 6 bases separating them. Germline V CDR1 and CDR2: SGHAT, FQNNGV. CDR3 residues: CASSLAGAYEQYL. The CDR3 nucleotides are TGTGCCAGCAGCTTAGCAGGCGCCTACGAGCAGTACTTA.